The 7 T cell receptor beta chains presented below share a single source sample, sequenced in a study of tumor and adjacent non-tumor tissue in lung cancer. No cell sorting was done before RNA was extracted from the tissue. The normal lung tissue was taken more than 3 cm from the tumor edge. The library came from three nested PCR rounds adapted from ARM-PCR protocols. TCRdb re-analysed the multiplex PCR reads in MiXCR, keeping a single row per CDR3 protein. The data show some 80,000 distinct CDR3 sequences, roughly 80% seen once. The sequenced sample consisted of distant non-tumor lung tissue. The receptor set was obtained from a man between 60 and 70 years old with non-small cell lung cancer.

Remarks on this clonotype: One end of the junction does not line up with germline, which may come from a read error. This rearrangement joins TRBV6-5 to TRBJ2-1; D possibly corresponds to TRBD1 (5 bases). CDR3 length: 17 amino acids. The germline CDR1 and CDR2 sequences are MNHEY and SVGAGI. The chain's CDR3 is CAGSHSYRPSSYNEQFF. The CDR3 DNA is TGTGCCGGCAGTCACTCGTACAGGCCGAGCTCCTATAATGAGCAGTTCTTC.

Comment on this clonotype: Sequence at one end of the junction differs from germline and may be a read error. The CDR3 coding sequence is TGTACCAGCAGCTTCGGGACAAGGGGCGCCTACGAGCAGTACTTC. Encoded protein: CTSSFGTRGAYEQYF. The V and J genes are TRBV5-4 and TRBJ2-7; D is possibly TRBD1 (6 bases). The CDR3 runs 15 residues. Per germline, CDR1 SGHNT and CDR2 YYREEE (reference sequence). Variable domain in full (rest from reference TRBV5-4 and TRBJ2-7): ETGVTQSPTHLIKTRGQQVTLRCSSQSGHNTVSWYQQALGQGPQFIFQYYREEENGRGNFPPRFSGLQFPNYSSELNVNALELDDSALYLCTSSFGTRGAYEQYFGPGTRLTVT.

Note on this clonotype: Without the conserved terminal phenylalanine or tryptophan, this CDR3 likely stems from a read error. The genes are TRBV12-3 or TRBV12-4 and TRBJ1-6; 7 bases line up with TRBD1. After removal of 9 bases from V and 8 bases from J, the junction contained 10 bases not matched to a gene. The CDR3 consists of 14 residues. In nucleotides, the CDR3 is TGTGCCAGTAGGTATCAGGGGGGGGATTCACCCCTCCACTTA. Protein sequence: CASRYQGGDSPLHL.

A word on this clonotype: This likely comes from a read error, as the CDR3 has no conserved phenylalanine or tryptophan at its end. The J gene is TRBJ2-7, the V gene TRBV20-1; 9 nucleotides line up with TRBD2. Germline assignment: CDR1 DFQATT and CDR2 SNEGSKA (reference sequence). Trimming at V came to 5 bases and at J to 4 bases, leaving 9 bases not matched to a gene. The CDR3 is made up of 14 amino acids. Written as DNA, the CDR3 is TGCAGTGCTGGCCGGCTAGCGGGACAGTACGAGCAGTACCTC. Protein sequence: CSAGRLAGQYEQYL.

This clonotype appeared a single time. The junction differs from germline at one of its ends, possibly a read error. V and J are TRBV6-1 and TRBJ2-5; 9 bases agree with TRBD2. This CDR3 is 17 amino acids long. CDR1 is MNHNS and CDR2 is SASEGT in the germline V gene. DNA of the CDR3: TGTGTCAGCAGTGAAGCGGGCGGGGGGGCGCCGGGGGAGAGCCAGTACTTC. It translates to CVSSEAGGGAPGESQYF.

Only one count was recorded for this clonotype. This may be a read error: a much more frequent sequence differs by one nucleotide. CDR3 nucleotides: TGTGCCAGCAGCTTGGGGGGTTGGACCTACGCTTCCTACGAGCAGTACTTC. The encoded protein is CASSLGGWTYASYEQYF. The chain links TRBV5-6 to TRBJ2-7; D remains ambiguous. This CDR3 spans 17 amino acids. The V end lost 0 bases, the J end lost 1 base, and 17 bases lay between the germline ends. Looked up from germline, CDR1 is SGHDT and CDR2 is YYEEEE. Drawing the rest from reference TRBV5-6 and TRBJ2-7, the complete variable domain is DAGVTQSPTHLIKTRGQQVTLRCSPKSGHDTVSWYQQALGQGPQFIFQYYEEEERQRGNFPDRFSGHQFPNYSSELNVNALLLGDSALYLCASSLGGWTYASYEQYFGPGTRLTVT.

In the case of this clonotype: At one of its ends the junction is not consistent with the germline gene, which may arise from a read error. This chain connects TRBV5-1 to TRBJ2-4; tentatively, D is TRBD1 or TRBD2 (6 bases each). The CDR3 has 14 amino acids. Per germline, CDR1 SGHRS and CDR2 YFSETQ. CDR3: CASNSGTRGDIQYF. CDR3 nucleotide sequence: TGCGCCAGCAACTCCGGGACAAGGGGGGACATTCAGTATTTC. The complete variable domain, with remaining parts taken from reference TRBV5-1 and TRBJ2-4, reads KAGVTQTPRYLIKTRGQQVTLSCSPISGHRSVSWYQQTPGQGLQFLFEYFSETQRNKGNFPGRFSGRQFSNSRSEMNVSTLELGDSALYLCASNSGTRGDIQYFGAGTRLSVL.